This TCR beta chain was sequenced for a study of beta chain features in type 1 diabetes (dated by TCRdb to the late 2010s). Background on the whole study: No differences in mean age, gender distribution, total cell number or subset yield were found between patients and healthy donors. A total of roughly 100 million sorted cells were examined across all samples, and a strong correlation was observed between cell number per subset and RNA yield. The study compared TCRB repertoires of sorted circulating CD4+ T cell subsets between recently diagnosed type 1 diabetes patients and matched healthy donors. Regulatory and stem cell-like memory subsets were isolated from only 8 patients and about 8 healthy donors, whereas naive and central memory subsets came from all 30 or so donors.

This clone has a handful of counts. This clone's antigen is unknown. Qualities for individual bases were not recorded, and no much larger clone is one base off. Each donor gave one peripheral blood draw, averaging about 120 mL, which was collected into heparinised tubes. A BD FACSAria II and a panel including CD45RO, CCR7, CD25, CD127, CD95 and CD27 were used to sort naive, central memory, regulatory and stem cell-like memory CD4+ T cells. Every sorted population had a purity above 95%. PBMCs were isolated right away by Lymphoprep density gradient centrifugation and were stained directly, without culture. To minimize batch effects, samples were stained and sorted in pairs, one healthy donor with one patient per experiment. Study-wide conclusions, independent of this receptor: At VDJ recombination sites, type 1 diabetes patients had fewer insertions and more deleted nucleotides, which implies abnormalities in thymic rearrangement. PCR might favor shorter templates, but patient and control samples were amplified and corrected together, so any skew would affect both groups equally. Sequencing cDNA rather than genomic DNA could over-represent highly expressing activated cells, although activation and CD3 levels did not differ between groups. Type 1 diabetes patients showed a moderate but significant shortening of TCRB CDR3 length in all four CD4+ subsets. Naive, central memory and regulatory TCRB repertoires appeared to be more similar among patients than among healthy donors. Because the HLA sub-analyses included only small numbers of individuals, any influence of HLA type on TCRB rearrangement was left unresolved.

The entire amount of isolated RNA was reverse transcribed using the High Capacity cDNA Reverse Transcription Kit, so the sequenced TCRB transcripts were expressed ones. Deep immunoSEQ sequencing was applied to naive, central memory and regulatory T cell samples, giving an average of roughly 3.3 million total reads per sample. After sorted cells were lysed in RLT buffer, RNA was extracted with DNase-treated RNeasy Micro or Mini kits, with the choice depending on cell number. To prevent cross-contamination, each cell subset was processed individually, whereas patient and healthy donor samples were processed jointly. The immunoSEQ multiplex PCR was used to amplify TCRB sequences from cDNA, generating 87-bp fragments that spanned the CDR3 region. The amplicons were sequenced using the Illumina HiSeq platform. The study's own analysis went as follows. Synthetic template baselines were used to correct PCR bias computationally, reads within Hamming distance 2 were collapsed together, and singletons that could not be merged were discarded. Reads were aligned against IMGT so that V, D and J genes, CDR3 length and insertions or deletions at six rearrangement sites could be assigned. Within each subset, clonotype counts were normalized to sorted cell number, and only after that were true diversity and Gini coefficients computed with the tcR R package. The overlap coefficient, calculated on TCRB nucleotide sequences, was used to quantify repertoire sharing. Out-of-frame TCRB sequences from naive cells were analyzed to stand in for the pre-selection repertoire. The immuneACCESS repertoire file appears here via TCRdb, limited to in-frame rearrangements. These files lack a portion of the clones; in checked studies, under half of the deficit traces to unresolved V genes, and the cause of the others is not known. The D gene and trimming were derived from the DNA, and the V and J assignments and clone size from that table. This sample holds 900,000 or so clones; roughly a sixth were observed only once. 0.02% to 0.03% of the sample is taken by the ten largest.

Taken from the germline V gene, the CDR1 and CDR2 loops are ENHRY and SYGVKD. CDR3 length: 15 amino acids, cysteine to phenylalanine. Just the 45-base CDR3 DNA is kept, in frame starting at base 1. The germline ends are 17 bases apart after V is trimmed by 6 bases and J by 2 bases. The chain joins TRBV10-3 to TRBJ2-7, and TRBD1 may be the D gene, going by 6 matching bases. This receptor was taken from a woman between 18 and 30 years old in good health. Sequences were obtained from naive CD4+ T cells from blood. Explained via the paper, the cell subset or site label denotes: true naive CD4+ T cells. The sequenced DNA is TGTGCCATCAGCCTTGGGACATCAGAACCCTACGAGCAGTACTTC. It translates as CAISLGTSEPYEQYF.